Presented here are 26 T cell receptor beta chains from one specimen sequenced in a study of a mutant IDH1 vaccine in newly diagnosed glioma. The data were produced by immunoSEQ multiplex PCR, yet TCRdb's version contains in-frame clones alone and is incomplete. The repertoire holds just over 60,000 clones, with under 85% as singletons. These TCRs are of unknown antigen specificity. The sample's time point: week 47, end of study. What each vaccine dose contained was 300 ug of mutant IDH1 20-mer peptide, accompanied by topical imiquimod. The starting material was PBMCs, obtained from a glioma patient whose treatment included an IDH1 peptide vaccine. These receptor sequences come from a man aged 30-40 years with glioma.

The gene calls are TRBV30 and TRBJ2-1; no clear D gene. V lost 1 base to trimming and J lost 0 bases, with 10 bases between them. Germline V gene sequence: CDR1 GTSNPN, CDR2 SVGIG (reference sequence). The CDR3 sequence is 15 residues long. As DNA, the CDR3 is TGTGCCTGGAGTGCCACGACCCGCTCCTACAATGAGCAGTTCTTC. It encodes CAWSATTRSYNEQFF. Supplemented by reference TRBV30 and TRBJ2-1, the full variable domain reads SQTIHQWPATLVQPVGSPLSLECTVEGTSNPNLYWYRQAAGRGLQLLFYSVGIGQISSEVPQNLSASRPQDRQFILSSKKLLLSDSGFYLCAWSATTRSYNEQFFGPGTRLTVL.

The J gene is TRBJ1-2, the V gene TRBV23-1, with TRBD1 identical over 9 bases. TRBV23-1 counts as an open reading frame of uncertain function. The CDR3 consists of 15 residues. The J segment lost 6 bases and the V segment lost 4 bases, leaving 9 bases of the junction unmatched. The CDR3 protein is CASSPLGTGRDGYTF. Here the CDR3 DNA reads TGCGCCAGCAGTCCCCTTGGGACAGGGCGAGATGGCTACACCTTC.

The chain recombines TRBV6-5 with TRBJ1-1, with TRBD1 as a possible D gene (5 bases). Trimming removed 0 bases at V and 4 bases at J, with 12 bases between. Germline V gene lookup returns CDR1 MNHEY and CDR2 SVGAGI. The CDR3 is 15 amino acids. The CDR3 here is CASSYSGQGATEAFF. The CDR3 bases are TGTGCCAGCAGTTACTCAGGCCAGGGCGCCACTGAAGCTTTCTTT.

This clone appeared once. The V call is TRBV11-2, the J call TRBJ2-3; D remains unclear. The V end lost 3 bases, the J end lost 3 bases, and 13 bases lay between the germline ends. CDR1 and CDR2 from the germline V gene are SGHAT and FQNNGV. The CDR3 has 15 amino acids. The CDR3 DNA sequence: TGTGCCAGCAGCTTTCAAGGCGGACGTACAGATACGCAGTATTTT. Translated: CASSFQGGRTDTQYF. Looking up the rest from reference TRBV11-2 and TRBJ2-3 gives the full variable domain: EAGVAQSPRYKIIEKRQSVAFWCNPISGHATLYWYQQILGQGPKLLIQFQNNGVVDDSQLPKDRFSAERLKGVDSTLKIQPAKLEDSAVYLCASSFQGGRTDTQYFGPGTRLTVL.

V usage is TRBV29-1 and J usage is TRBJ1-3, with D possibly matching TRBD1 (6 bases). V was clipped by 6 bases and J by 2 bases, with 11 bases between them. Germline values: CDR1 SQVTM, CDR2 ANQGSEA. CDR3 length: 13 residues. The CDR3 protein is CSVQTGPGNTIYF. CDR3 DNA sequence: TGCAGCGTCCAGACAGGCCCTGGAAACACCATATATTTT.

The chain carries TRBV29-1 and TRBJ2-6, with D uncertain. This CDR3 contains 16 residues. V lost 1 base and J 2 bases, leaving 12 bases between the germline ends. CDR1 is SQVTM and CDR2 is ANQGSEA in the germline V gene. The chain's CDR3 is CSVEVSVGTGANVLTF. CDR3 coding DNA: TGCAGCGTTGAAGTGTCCGTTGGAACTGGGGCCAACGTCCTGACTTTC.

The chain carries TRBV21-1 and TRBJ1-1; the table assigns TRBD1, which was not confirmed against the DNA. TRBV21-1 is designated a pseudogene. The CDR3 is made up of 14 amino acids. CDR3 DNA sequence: TGTGCCAGCAGCCCGTGGACAGATAACACTGAAGCTTTCTTT. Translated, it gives CASSPWTDNTEAFF.

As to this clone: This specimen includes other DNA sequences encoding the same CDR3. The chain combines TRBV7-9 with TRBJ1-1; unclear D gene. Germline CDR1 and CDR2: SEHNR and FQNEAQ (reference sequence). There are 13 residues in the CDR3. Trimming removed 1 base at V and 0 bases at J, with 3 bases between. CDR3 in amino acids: CASSLVLNTEAFF. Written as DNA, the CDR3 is TGTGCCAGCAGCTTAGTCCTGAACACTGAAGCTTTCTTT.

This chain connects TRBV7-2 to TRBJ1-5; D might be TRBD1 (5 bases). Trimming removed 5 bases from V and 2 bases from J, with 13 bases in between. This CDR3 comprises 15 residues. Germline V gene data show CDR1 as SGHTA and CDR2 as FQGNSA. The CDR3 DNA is TGTGCCAGCAGCCTCCACGGGGGTGGCAATCAGCCCCAGCATTTT. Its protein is CASSLHGGGNQPQHF.

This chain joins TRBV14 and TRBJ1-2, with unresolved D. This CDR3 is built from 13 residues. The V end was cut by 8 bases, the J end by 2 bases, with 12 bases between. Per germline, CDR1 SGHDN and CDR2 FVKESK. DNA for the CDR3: TGTGCCAGCTCCGGGGTCGCCAACTATGGCTACACCTTC. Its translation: CASSGVANYGYTF. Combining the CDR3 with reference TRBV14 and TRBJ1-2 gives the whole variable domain EAGVTQFPSHSVIEKGQTVTLRCDPISGHDNLYWYRRVMGKEIKFLLHFVKESKQDESGMPNNRFLAERTGGTYSTLKVQPAELEDSGVYFCASSGVANYGYTFGSGTRLTVV.

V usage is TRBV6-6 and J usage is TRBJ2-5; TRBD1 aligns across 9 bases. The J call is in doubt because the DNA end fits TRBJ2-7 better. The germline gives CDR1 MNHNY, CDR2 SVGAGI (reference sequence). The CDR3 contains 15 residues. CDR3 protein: CASSQSGTGTSEQYF. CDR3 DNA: TGTGCCAGCAGTCAGTCCGGGACAGGGACCAGCGAGCAGTACTTC.

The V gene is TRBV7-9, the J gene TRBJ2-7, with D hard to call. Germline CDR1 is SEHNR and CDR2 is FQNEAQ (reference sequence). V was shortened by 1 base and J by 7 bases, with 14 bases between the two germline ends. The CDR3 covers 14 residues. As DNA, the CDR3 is TGTGCCAGCAGCTTAGTTGGATTACCACGGGAGCAGTACTTC. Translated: CASSLVGLPREQYF.

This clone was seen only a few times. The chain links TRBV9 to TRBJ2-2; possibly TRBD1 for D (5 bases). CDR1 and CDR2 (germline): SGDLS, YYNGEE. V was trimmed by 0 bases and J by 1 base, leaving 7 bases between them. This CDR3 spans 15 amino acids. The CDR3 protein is CASSVGDRNTGELFF. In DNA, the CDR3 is TGTGCCAGCAGCGTAGGAGACAGGAACACCGGGGAGCTGTTTTTT.

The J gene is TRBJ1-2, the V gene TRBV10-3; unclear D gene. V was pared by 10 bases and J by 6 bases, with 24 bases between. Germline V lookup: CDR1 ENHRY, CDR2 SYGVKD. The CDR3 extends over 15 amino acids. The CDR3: CATYQPDLARDGYTF. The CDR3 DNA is TGTGCCACCTACCAACCCGACCTGGCGAGAGATGGCTACACCTTC.

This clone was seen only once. DNA for the CDR3: TGTGCCAGCAGTGTGACAGGGTATAGCTACGAGCAGTACTTC. The encoded protein is CASSVTGYSYEQYF. The V and J genes are TRBV6-1 and TRBJ2-7; 7 positions match TRBD1. The CDR3 covers 14 residues. Germline V lookup: CDR1 MNHNS, CDR2 SASEGT. The V gene end was trimmed by 4 bases and the J gene end by 3 bases; junction bases not matched to a gene: 6.

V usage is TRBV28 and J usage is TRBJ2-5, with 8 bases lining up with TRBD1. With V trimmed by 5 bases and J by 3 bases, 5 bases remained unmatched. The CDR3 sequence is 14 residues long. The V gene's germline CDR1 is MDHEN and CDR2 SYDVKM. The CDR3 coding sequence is TGTGCCAGCAGTCGAGACAGGGGAAAAGAGACCCAGTACTTC. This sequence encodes CASSRDRGKETQYF.

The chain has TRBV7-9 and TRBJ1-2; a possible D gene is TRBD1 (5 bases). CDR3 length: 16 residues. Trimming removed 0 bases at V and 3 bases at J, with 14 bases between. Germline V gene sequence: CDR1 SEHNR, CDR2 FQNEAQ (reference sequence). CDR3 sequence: CASSLAGTPEDYGYTF. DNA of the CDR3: TGTGCCAGCAGCTTAGCCGGGACCCCTGAGGACTATGGCTACACCTTC.

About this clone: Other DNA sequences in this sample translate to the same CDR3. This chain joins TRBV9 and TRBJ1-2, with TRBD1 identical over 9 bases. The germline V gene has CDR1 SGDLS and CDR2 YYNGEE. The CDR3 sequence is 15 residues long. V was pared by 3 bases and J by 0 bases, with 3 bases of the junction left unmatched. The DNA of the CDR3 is TGTGCCAGCAGCGGAGGGGACAGGGCTAACTATGGCTACACCTTC. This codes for CASSGGDRANYGYTF.

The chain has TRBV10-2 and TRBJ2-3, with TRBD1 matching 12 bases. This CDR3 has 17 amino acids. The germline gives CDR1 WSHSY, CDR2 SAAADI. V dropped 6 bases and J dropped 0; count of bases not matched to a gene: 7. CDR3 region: CASRGEGQGASTDTQYF. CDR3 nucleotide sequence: TGCGCCAGCAGGGGAGAGGGACAGGGGGCCAGCACAGATACGCAGTATTTT.

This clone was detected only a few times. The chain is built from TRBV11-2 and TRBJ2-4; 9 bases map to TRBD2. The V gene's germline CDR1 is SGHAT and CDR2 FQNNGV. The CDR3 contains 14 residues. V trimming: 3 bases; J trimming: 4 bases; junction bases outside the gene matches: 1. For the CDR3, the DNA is TGTGCCAGCAGCTTCGCGGGGGGGAAAAACATTCAGTACTTC. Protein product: CASSFAGGKNIQYF.

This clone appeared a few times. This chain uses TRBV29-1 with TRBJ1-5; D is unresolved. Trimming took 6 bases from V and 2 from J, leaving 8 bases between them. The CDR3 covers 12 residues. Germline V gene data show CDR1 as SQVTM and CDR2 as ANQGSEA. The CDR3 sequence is CSVQDGNQPQHF. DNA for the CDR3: TGCAGCGTGCAAGACGGCAATCAGCCCCAGCATTTT.

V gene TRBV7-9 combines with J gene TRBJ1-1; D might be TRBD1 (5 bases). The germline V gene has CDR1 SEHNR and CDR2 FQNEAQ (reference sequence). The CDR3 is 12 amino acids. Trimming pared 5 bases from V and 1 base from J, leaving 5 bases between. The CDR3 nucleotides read TGTGCCAGCAGCCAGGGGAACACTGAAGCTTTCTTT. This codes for CASSQGNTEAFF.

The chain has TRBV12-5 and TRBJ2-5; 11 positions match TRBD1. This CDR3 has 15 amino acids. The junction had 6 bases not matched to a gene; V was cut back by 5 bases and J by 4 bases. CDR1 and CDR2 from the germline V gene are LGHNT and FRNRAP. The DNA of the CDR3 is TGTGCTAGTGGTGGGACAGGGGGATTCGGAGAGACCCAGTACTTC. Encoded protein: CASGGTGGFGETQYF.

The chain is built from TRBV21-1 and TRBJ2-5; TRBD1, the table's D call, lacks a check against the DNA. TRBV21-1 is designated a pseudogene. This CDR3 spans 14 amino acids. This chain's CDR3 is CASSKRGVGGQAYF. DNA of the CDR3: TGTGCCAGCAGCAAAAGAGGTGTTGGGGGCCAAGCGTACTTC.

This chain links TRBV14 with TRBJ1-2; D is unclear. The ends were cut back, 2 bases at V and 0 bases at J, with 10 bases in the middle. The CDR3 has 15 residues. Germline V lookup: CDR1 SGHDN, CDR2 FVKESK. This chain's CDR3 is CASSQLVGSNYGYTF. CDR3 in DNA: TGTGCCAGCAGCCAACTTGTAGGGTCTAACTATGGCTACACCTTC.

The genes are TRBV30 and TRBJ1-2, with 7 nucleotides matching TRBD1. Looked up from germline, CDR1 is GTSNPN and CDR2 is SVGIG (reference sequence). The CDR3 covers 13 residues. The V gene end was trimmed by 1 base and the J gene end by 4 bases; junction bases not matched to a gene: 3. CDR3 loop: CAWSETGIYGYTF. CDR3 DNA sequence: TGTGCCTGGAGTGAGACAGGGATCTATGGCTACACCTTC.